This TCR beta chain was obtained from a study of T cells in Graves' hyperthyroidism and ophthalmopathy. This clonotype was detected only a few times. Antigen: not known. Study results and caveats: In blood, most of the thyroid clonotypes expanded above 0.001 were also present.

This CDR3 has 15 residues. Germline CDR1 is SGHVS and CDR2 is FQNEAQ. V was trimmed by 7 bases and J by 2 bases, leaving 17 bases between them. Each ophthalmopathy patient scored at least 3 on the Clinical Activity Score and at least 4 on NOSPECS grade, with duration under 3 months. Clinical symptoms, serum thyroxine and TRAb, thyroid ultrasound and orbital computed tomography were used for the diagnoses. Cells are PBMCs isolated from approximately 9.2 ml of fresh blood. RNA transcripts provided the source from which TCR beta CDR3 regions were amplified. With the HTBI primer set, the TCR CDR3 went through a first round of RT-PCR. TCRdb called the multiplex PCR reads again in MiXCR, with one record for every CDR3 protein. Of 500,000 to 650,000 distinct CDR3 sequences listed, 15% to 20% were seen once; the top ten hold over 45%.

The chain employs TRBV7-8 and TRBJ2-5; either TRBD1 or TRBD2 may fit D (5 bases each). The receptor was isolated from a man in his forties with Graves' ophthalmopathy. Sequenced input: blood. The CDR3 here is CASTPRGVAQETQYF. In DNA form, the CDR3 reads TGTGCCAGCACCCCTAGGGGAGTCGCACAAGAGACCCAGTACTTC.